This TCR beta chain appears in the sequencing data of a study of blood T cell repertoires in COVID-19. Study as a whole: The analysed material was cDNA or gDNA that came from T cells, B-cell-depleted T cells, or PBMCs.

CDR1 is MDHEN, CDR2 SYDVKM, per germline. CDR3 length: 16 residues. V was pared by 5 bases and J by 0 bases, with 14 bases between. Methods used by the authors: Estimated nucleated cell counts came from reference gene primer amplification. Libraries were prepared by immunoSEQ multiplex PCR; TCRdb keeps only in-frame clonotypes and omits some of them. V, J and clone size derive from that table, while D and trimming were established from the DNA sequence. The sample records 280,000 or so clones, just under 90% being singletons. Study members were between about 18 and 100 years old and lived in roughly 24 US regions. Within the 2 weeks before study entry, each person in the exposed group met a COVID-19 case.

This sequence was found in a woman in her fifties or sixties who had been exposed to COVID-19. The sample was PBMCs or T cells enriched from blood (not recorded which). This chain uses TRBV28 with TRBJ1-3; the D gene is possibly TRBD1 (6 bases). CDR3 bases: TGTGCCAGCAGTCCAGGCGGACAGAACTCTGGAAACACCATATATTTT. This encodes CASSPGGQNSGNTIYF. Looking up the rest from reference TRBV28 and TRBJ1-3 gives the full variable domain: DVKVTQSSRYLVKRTGEKVFLECVQDMDHENMFWYRQDPGLGLRLIYFSYDVKMKEKGDIPEGYSVSREKKERFSLILESASTNQTSMYLCASSPGGQNSGNTIYFGEGSWLTVV.